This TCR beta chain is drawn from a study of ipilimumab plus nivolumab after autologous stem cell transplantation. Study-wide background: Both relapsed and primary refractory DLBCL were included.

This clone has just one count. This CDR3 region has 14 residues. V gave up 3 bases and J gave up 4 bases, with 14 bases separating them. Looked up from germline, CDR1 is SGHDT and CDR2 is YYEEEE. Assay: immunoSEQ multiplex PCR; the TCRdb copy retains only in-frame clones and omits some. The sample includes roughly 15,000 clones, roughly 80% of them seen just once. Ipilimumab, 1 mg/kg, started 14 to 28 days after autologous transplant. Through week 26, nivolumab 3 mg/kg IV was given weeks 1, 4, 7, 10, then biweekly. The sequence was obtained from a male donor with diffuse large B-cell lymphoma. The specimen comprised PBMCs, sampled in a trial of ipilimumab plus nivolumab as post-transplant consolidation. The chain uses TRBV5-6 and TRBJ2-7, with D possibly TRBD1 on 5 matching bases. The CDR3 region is CASSSTDSIYEQYF. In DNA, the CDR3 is TGTGCCAGCAGCTCAACCGACAGTATTTACGAGCAGTACTTC.